The 24 T cell receptor beta chains below come from one sample, sequenced in a study of shared T cell receptors in the human thymus. The data were produced by immunoSEQ multiplex PCR, yet TCRdb's version contains in-frame clones alone and is incomplete. The sample holds over 450,000 clones, 75% to 85% seen once. These records were also assigned to another study, of human thymus T cells.

Sample: thymocytes. The receptor set was obtained from a boy younger than two with a congenital heart defect.

V usage is TRBV28 and J usage is TRBJ2-5; D is unresolved. With 2 bases removed from V and 0 bases from J, the gap between germline ends came to 7 bases. CDR3 length: 14 residues. The germline gives CDR1 MDHEN, CDR2 SYDVKM. The CDR3 reads CASSLGGNQETQYF. In nucleotides, the CDR3 is TGTGCCAGCAGTTTAGGCGGCAACCAAGAGACCCAGTACTTC. Filled out from reference TRBV28 and TRBJ2-5, the complete variable domain reads DVKVTQSSRYLVKRTGEKVFLECVQDMDHENMFWYRQDPGLGLRLIYFSYDVKMKEKGDIPEGYSVSREKKERFSLILESASTNQTSMYLCASSLGGNQETQYFGPGTRLLVL.

The chain has TRBV4-1 and TRBJ2-1, with D maybe TRBD2 (5 bases). The CDR3 consists of 13 residues. Germline-derived CDR1 and CDR2 are MGHRA and YSYEKL. The V end lost 0 bases, the J end lost 10 bases, and 10 bases lay between the germline ends. CDR3 in amino acids: CASSQDRTGEQFF. Here the CDR3 DNA reads TGCGCCAGCAGCCAAGATAGGACTGGCGAGCAGTTCTTC.

This clone was counted only a few times. The rearrangement uses TRBV5-1 and TRBJ2-2; 11 bases align to TRBD2. The length of the CDR3 is 17 residues. J was trimmed by 4 bases and V by 4 bases; bases with no gene match: 9. In germline, CDR1 is SGHRS, CDR2 YFSETQ. As DNA, the CDR3 is TGCGCCAGCAGCGCCTCCGGGACTAGCGGTTCCACCGGGGAGCTGTTTTTT. Translating gives CASSASGTSGSTGELFF.

V gene TRBV6-4 combines with J gene TRBJ2-3, with D tentatively TRBD1 (5 bases). With 0 bases removed from V and 6 bases from J, the gap between germline ends came to 13 bases. CDR1 is MRHNA and CDR2 is SNTAGT in the germline V gene. The CDR3 sequence is 15 residues long. CDR3 bases: TGTGCCAGCAGTGACTCTCAGGGAAGGAATGATACGCAGTATTTT. This translates into CASSDSQGRNDTQYF.

The rearrangement uses TRBV5-4 and TRBJ2-7; TRBD2 aligns across 10 bases. Trimming at V came to 4 bases and at J to 5 bases, leaving 15 bases not matched to a gene. In germline, CDR1 is SGHNT, CDR2 YYREEE (reference sequence). This CDR3 is 17 amino acids long. The CDR3 nucleotides are TGTGCCAGCAGCACCCAGCGGGAGGGCCTGGAGGCTAACGAGCAGTACTTC. Its protein is CASSTQREGLEANEQYF.

The chain employs TRBV5-6 and TRBJ2-5; 7 bases line up with TRBD2. With 4 bases clipped from V and 7 bases from J, the junction kept 7 bases outside the gene matches. CDR1 is SGHDT and CDR2 is YYEEEE in the germline V gene. The CDR3 spans 13 residues. CDR3 DNA sequence: TGTGCCAGCAGCGCTTTGGGGGAGGGGACCCAGTACTTC. Amino acid sequence: CASSALGEGTQYF.

This clone occurred once. J is TRBJ2-6 and V is TRBV2; 15 positions match TRBD2. From germline, CDR1 is SNHLY and CDR2 FYNNEI. CDR3 length equals 19 residues. The ends lost 9 bases at V and 0 bases at J; junction bases unmatched: 9. The CDR3 DNA reads TGTGCCAGGGGACCCCGGACTAGCGGGAGGGCCTCTGGGGCCAACGTCCTGACTTTC. Its translation: CARGPRTSGRASGANVLTF. Looking up the rest from reference TRBV2 and TRBJ2-6 gives the full variable domain: EPEVTQTPSHQVTQMGQEVILRCVPISNHLYFYWYRQILGQKVEFLVSFYNNEISEKSEIFDDQFSVERPDGSNFTLKIRSTKLEDSAMYFCARGPRTSGRASGANVLTFGAGSRLTVL.

CDR3 sequence: CASSLSTGRVTEAFF. The CDR3 nucleotides are TGCGCCAGCAGCTTGAGTACAGGGCGAGTTACTGAAGCTTTCTTT. This sequence joins TRBV5-1 and TRBJ1-1, with a tentative D call TRBD1 (6 bases). Trimming took off 1 base at V and 5 bases at J, with 15 bases between the two ends. The CDR3 spans 15 residues. Germline V CDR1 and CDR2: SGHRS, YFSETQ.

As to this clone: This same CDR3 is encoded by further DNA sequences in the sample. The rearrangement links TRBV4-2 to TRBJ2-7, with TRBD2 matching over 12 bases. Germline values: CDR1 LGHNA, CDR2 YNFKEQ. V shed 1 base and J 3 bases; nucleotides not matched to a gene: 4. This CDR3 region has 16 residues. CDR3 DNA sequence: TGTGCCAGCAGCCAAGGAGAGACTAGCGGGAGCTACGAGCAGTACTTC. Translated, it gives CASSQGETSGSYEQYF.

The chain couples TRBV5-4 to TRBJ2-7; D ambiguous. CDR1 SGHNT and CDR2 YYREEE come from the germline V gene (reference sequence). The V end was cut by 2 bases, the J end by 1 base, with 10 bases between. The length of the CDR3 is 14 residues. CDR3 residues: CASSFSVKSYEQYF. For the CDR3, the DNA is TGTGCCAGCAGCTTCTCCGTAAAATCCTACGAGCAGTACTTC.

CDR3 DNA sequence: TGTGCCTGGTCCTCAGCCACGGGACAGGCCTTGGATCAGCCCCAGCATTTT. It is translated as CAWSSATGQALDQPQHF. The V gene is TRBV30, the J gene TRBJ1-5; 8 bases map to TRBD1. The V segment lost 5 bases and the J segment 5 bases; nucleotides outside the gene matches: 17. CDR1 GTSNPN and CDR2 SVGIG come from the germline V gene (reference sequence). There are 17 residues in the CDR3.

This clone was observed a handful of times. The rearrangement uses TRBV7-9 and TRBJ1-4; 8 bases line up with TRBD1. Germline V CDR1 and CDR2: SEHNR, FQNEAQ (reference sequence). J was trimmed by 7 bases and V by 5 bases; bases with no gene match: 12. The CDR3 consists of 16 residues. The CDR3 region is CASSPSTDRAREKLFF. The DNA of the CDR3 is TGTGCCAGCAGCCCGTCGACGGACAGGGCTCGTGAAAAACTGTTTTTT.

This chain links TRBV1 with TRBJ2-4; TRBD2 was called by the table and not checked on the DNA. TRBV1 is labeled a pseudogene. This CDR3 spans 19 amino acids. The CDR3 nucleotides are TGCACCAGCAGCCAAGATCCGCCTAGGACGGCCGAGGGCAAAAACATTCAGTACTTC. Protein: CTSSQDPPRTAEGKNIQYF.

V is TRBV10-1 and J is TRBJ2-1; 7 bases match TRBD2. The length of the CDR3 is 15 residues. In germline, CDR1 is WNHNN, CDR2 SYGVQD (reference sequence). V dropped 2 bases and J dropped 8; count of bases not matched to a gene: 9. CDR3 residues: CASSEEGGPGDEQFF. In DNA, the CDR3 is TGCGCCAGCAGTGAGGAGGGAGGGCCCGGCGATGAGCAGTTCTTC.

This rearrangement joins TRBV28 to TRBJ1-5; possibly TRBD1 for D (5 bases). The CDR3 extends over 14 amino acids. V was cut by 2 bases and J by 7 bases, with 12 bases left in between. Per the germline V gene, CDR1 is MDHEN and CDR2 is SYDVKM. The CDR3 loop reads CASSLVGGSQPQHF. CDR3 DNA: TGTGCCAGCAGTTTAGTTGGGGGGAGCCAGCCCCAGCATTTT.

The rearrangement links TRBV10-1 to TRBJ2-7; 8 bases are shared with TRBD2. Germline CDR1 reads WNHNN; CDR2 reads SYGVQD (reference sequence). The CDR3 covers 16 residues. V lost 6 bases, J lost 3 bases, and 13 bases stayed unmatched. The CDR3 is CASSPTSGKGYYEQYF. The DNA of the CDR3 is TGCGCCAGCAGCCCAACTAGCGGCAAGGGGTACTACGAGCAGTACTTC.

The chain joins TRBV6-1 to TRBJ2-1, with D unclear. The V end was cut by 3 bases, the J end by 9 bases, with 15 bases between. Per the germline V gene, CDR1 is MNHNS and CDR2 is SASEGT. The CDR3 is 14 amino acids. Here the CDR3 reads CASSDRTCGSEQFF. For the CDR3, the DNA is TGTGCCAGCAGTGATCGTACTTGTGGTAGTGAGCAGTTCTTC.

This chain links TRBV6-5 with TRBJ1-2; 7 nucleotides agree with TRBD1. J was trimmed by 5 bases and V by 4 bases; bases with no gene match: 1. Germline-derived CDR1 and CDR2 are MNHEY and SVGAGI. This CDR3 contains 12 residues. CDR3 sequence (DNA): TGTGCCAGCAGTTCGACAGGGTATGGCTACACCTTC. Amino acid sequence: CASSSTGYGYTF.

The CDR3 bases are TGTGCCAGCAGCCAAGATCGGGGGGAGGCGGGCAGTGAGCAGTTCTTC. Protein sequence: CASSQDRGEAGSEQFF. The chain is built from TRBV4-2 and TRBJ2-1; 7 nucleotides line up with TRBD2. V shed 0 bases and J 9 bases; nucleotides not matched to a gene: 11. CDR1 and CDR2 (germline): LGHNA, YNFKEQ. There are 16 residues in the CDR3.

J is TRBJ2-3 and V is TRBV6-1; D unresolved. In germline, CDR1 is MNHNS, CDR2 SASEGT. The CDR3 is made up of 15 amino acids. Between the trimmed V and J ends, which lost 6 bases and 2 bases, there was a span of 15 bases. This CDR3 is CASSPNPADTDTQYF. The CDR3 DNA follows: TGTGCCAGCAGCCCAAACCCGGCGGACACAGATACGCAGTATTTT.

This chain uses TRBV6-5 with TRBJ2-7; the D gene is possibly TRBD1 (6 bases). The CDR3 has 12 residues. V lost 6 bases and J lost 9, with 15 bases in between. Germline values: CDR1 MNHEY, CDR2 SVGAGI. CDR3 amino acids: CASSPQGGGQYF. The DNA for the CDR3 is TGTGCCAGCAGCCCACAGGGTGGCGGGCAGTACTTC.

The V gene is TRBV27, the J gene TRBJ1-5; TRBD1 aligns across 9 bases. J gave up 5 bases and V 5 bases, and 10 bases lay outside the gene matches. This CDR3 is 16 amino acids long. Per germline, CDR1 MNHEY and CDR2 SMNVEV (reference sequence). CDR3 nucleotide sequence: TGTGCCAGCAGTCGGTTTCCGGGACAGGGCCATCAGCCCCAGCATTTT. This sequence encodes CASSRFPGQGHQPQHF.

The chain uses TRBV9 and TRBJ2-3, with D maybe TRBD2 (6 bases). Germline assignment: CDR1 SGDLS and CDR2 YYNGEE. The CDR3 runs 14 residues. Trimming pared 4 bases from V and 7 bases from J, leaving 16 bases between. The chain's CDR3 is CASSQGRFGYTQYF. CDR3 sequence (DNA): TGTGCCAGCAGCCAAGGGAGGTTCGGGTATACGCAGTATTTT.

The rearrangement links TRBV4-3 to TRBJ2-3, with TRBD2 as a possible D gene (5 bases). CDR1 and CDR2 (germline): LGHNA, YSLEER. This CDR3 is built from 16 residues. V lost 1 base to trimming and J lost 3 bases, with 14 bases between them. In DNA, the CDR3 is TGCGCCAGCAGCCAAGCTTTAGCGCGCCCAACAGATACGCAGTATTTT. Translated: CASSQALARPTDTQYF.